The 28 T cell receptor beta chains reported below all come from one sample, sequenced in a study of siplizumab effects on memory and regulatory T cells. Profiled with immunoSEQ multiplex PCR; TCRdb holds only in-frame clones, not every one. The table records approximately 100,000 clones, nearly 95% of them present only once. The sample consisted of non-Treg CD4+ T cells sorted from blood. These receptors came from a human donor in good health.

The chain has TRBV5-6 and TRBJ1-2; TRBD1 might be the D (5 bases). This CDR3 comprises 15 residues. In germline, CDR1 is SGHDT, CDR2 YYEEEE. Between the trimmed V and J ends, which lost 4 bases and 4 bases, there was a span of 17 bases. The chain's CDR3 is CASSGRWGDGYGYTF. CDR3 nucleotide sequence: TGTGCCAGCAGCGGGCGTTGGGGGGACGGCTATGGCTACACCTTC.

The CDR3 DNA sequence: TGTGCCAGTAGTATTACGATATACTATGGCTACACCTTC. It specifies CASSITIYYGYTF. The rearrangement uses TRBV19 and TRBJ1-2; D gene ambiguous. This CDR3 has 13 residues. V gave up 3 bases and J gave up 3 bases, with 8 bases separating them. The V gene's germline CDR1 is LNHDA and CDR2 SQIVND (reference sequence). Using reference TRBV19 and TRBJ1-2 for the parts outside the CDR3, the full variable domain is DGGITQSPKYLFRKEGQNVTLSCEQNLNHDAMYWYRQDPGQGLRLIYYSQIVNDFQKGDIAEGYSVSREKKESFPLTVTSAQKNPTAFYLCASSITIYYGYTFGSGTRLTVV.

The J gene is TRBJ2-1, the V gene TRBV5-1; 10 nucleotides align to TRBD2. CDR3 length: 14 residues. In germline, CDR1 is SGHRS, CDR2 YFSETQ. Losses at the gene ends were 4 bases for V and 7 bases for J; bases not matched to a gene: 5. The CDR3 region is CASSGLAGGNEQFF. The CDR3 coding sequence is TGCGCCAGCAGCGGATTAGCGGGAGGAAATGAGCAGTTCTTC. Filled out from reference TRBV5-1 and TRBJ2-1, the complete variable domain reads KAGVTQTPRYLIKTRGQQVTLSCSPISGHRSVSWYQQTPGQGLQFLFEYFSETQRNKGNFPGRFSGRQFSNSRSEMNVSTLELGDSALYLCASSGLAGGNEQFFGPGTRLTVL.

This chain joins TRBV2 and TRBJ2-3; D gene unclear. V gave up 4 bases and J gave up 4 bases, with 6 bases separating them. The CDR3 is made up of 12 amino acids. Germline-derived CDR1 and CDR2 are SNHLY and FYNNEI. CDR3 loop: CASSAQADTQYF. The DNA of the CDR3 is TGTGCCAGCAGTGCACAAGCAGATACGCAGTATTTT.

This rearrangement joins TRBV6-1 to TRBJ2-7, with TRBD2 matching over 8 bases. Germline CDR1 reads MNHNS; CDR2 reads SASEGT. The CDR3 loop spans 13 amino acids. V lost 6 bases and J lost 3; bases outside the gene matches: 4. CDR3 in amino acids: CASRNTSGYEQYF. The DNA for the CDR3 is TGTGCCAGCAGGAACACTAGCGGCTACGAGCAGTACTTC.

The rearrangement links TRBV6-5 to TRBJ2-5; D gene ambiguous. CDR3 length: 10 residues. Germline CDR1 MNHEY, CDR2 SVGAGI. CDR3 nucleotide sequence: TGTGCTTCGGGTAGGGAGACCCAGTACTTC. This codes for CASGRETQYF.

The V and J genes are TRBV7-6 and TRBJ2-1, with 7 bases aligning to TRBD2. Germline assignment: CDR1 SGHVS and CDR2 FNYEAQ. There are 16 residues in the CDR3. Losses at the gene ends were 2 bases for V and 8 bases for J; bases not matched to a gene: 12. The CDR3 bases are TGTGCCAGCAGCTTACGGGGGGTTTATCGATCAGATGAGCAGTTCTTC. Its translation is CASSLRGVYRSDEQFF.

The chain carries TRBV5-4 and TRBJ2-7; D is unresolved. Germline-derived CDR1 and CDR2 are SGHNT and YYREEE (reference sequence). The V gene lost 4 bases and the J gene lost 2 bases, with 19 bases spanning the gap. This CDR3 contains 16 residues. CDR3 residues: CASSPAQGSRTYEQYF. The CDR3 DNA reads TGTGCCAGCAGCCCCGCCCAAGGATCTAGAACCTACGAGCAGTACTTC.

This rearrangement joins TRBV5-5 to TRBJ2-1; a possible D gene is TRBD2 (7 bases). V lost 4 bases, J lost 3 bases, and 17 bases lay in between. The CDR3 loop spans 16 amino acids. CDR1 is SGHKS, CDR2 YYEKEE, per germline (reference sequence). The CDR3 coding sequence is TGTGCCAGCAGCATACAGGGTCTAGCGGTCTACAATGAGCAGTTCTTC. Translated: CASSIQGLAVYNEQFF.

The rearrangement links TRBV19 to TRBJ1-1; D may be TRBD1 (5 bases). Germline V CDR1 and CDR2: LNHDA, SQIVND (reference sequence). The V and J ends lost 1 base and 5 bases respectively, with 17 bases between them. The CDR3 consists of 16 residues. The CDR3 DNA reads TGTGCCAGTAGTATAGGGAATCCGGGACTAGGGACTGAAGCTTTCTTT. It is translated as CASSIGNPGLGTEAFF.

This chain links TRBV2 with TRBJ1-5; D is perhaps TRBD1 (6 bases). V was cut by 0 bases and J by 7 bases, with 10 bases left in between. This CDR3 has 14 amino acids. From germline, CDR1 is SNHLY and CDR2 FYNNEI. The CDR3 sequence is CASSEARGGQPQHF. As DNA, the CDR3 is TGTGCCAGCAGTGAAGCAAGGGGGGGCCAGCCCCAGCATTTT. The complete variable domain, with remaining parts taken from reference TRBV2 and TRBJ1-5, reads EPEVTQTPSHQVTQMGQEVILRCVPISNHLYFYWYRQILGQKVEFLVSFYNNEISEKSEIFDDQFSVERPDGSNFTLKIRSTKLEDSAMYFCASSEARGGQPQHFGDGTRLSIL.

This chain links TRBV25-1 with TRBJ2-3, with 8 bases lining up with TRBD2. The CDR3 extends over 17 amino acids. The V gene end was trimmed by 4 bases and the J gene end by 4 bases; junction bases not matched to a gene: 13. Germline CDR1 reads MGHDK; CDR2 reads SYGVNS. In DNA form, the CDR3 reads TGTGCCAGCAGTGGGGGGGGGAGCGGGAGATCCCCAGATACGCAGTATTTT. This gives the protein CASSGGGSGRSPDTQYF.

J is TRBJ2-4 and V is TRBV5-1; 7 bases line up with TRBD1. The V and J ends lost 4 bases and 0 bases, in that order; junction bases with no gene match: 7. Germline V gives CDR1 SGHRS, CDR2 YFSETQ. The CDR3 is made up of 16 amino acids. The CDR3 DNA reads as TGCGCCAGCAGCCAATTACAGGGGTTAGCCAAAAACATTCAGTACTTC. Translating it yields CASSQLQGLAKNIQYF.

A word on this clone: Other nucleotide sequences in the sample specify the same CDR3. The rearrangement links TRBV9 to TRBJ1-1; possibly TRBD1 for D (5 bases). Trimming stripped 5 bases from V and 0 bases from J, with 11 bases between. CDR1 SGDLS and CDR2 YYNGEE come from the germline V gene. The CDR3 spans 14 residues. The chain's CDR3 is CASSEGPLNTEAFF. The CDR3 DNA sequence: TGTGCCAGCAGTGAGGGGCCTTTGAACACTGAAGCTTTCTTT.

The genes are TRBV5-8 and TRBJ2-5, with D perhaps matching TRBD2 (6 bases). Between the trimmed V and J ends, which lost 4 bases and 4 bases, there was a span of 11 bases. Germline V CDR1 and CDR2: SGHTS, YDEGEE. The CDR3 is 13 amino acids. The CDR3 loop is CASSRRGPETQYF. The CDR3 DNA reads TGTGCCAGCAGCCGGCGGGGTCCAGAGACCCAGTACTTC.

The chain has TRBV19 and TRBJ1-3; D remains ambiguous. Germline-derived CDR1 and CDR2 are LNHDA and SQIVND (reference sequence). The germline V and J ends were trimmed by 7 bases and 0 bases, with 10 bases remaining between them. The CDR3 spans 14 residues. The DNA of the CDR3 is TGTGCCAGTAAGAACAGATCCTCTGGAAACACCATATATTTT. Translating it yields CASKNRSSGNTIYF.

CDR3 loop: CASSQDTTGGHEKLFF. CDR3 bases: TGCGCCAGCAGCCAAGATACGACAGGGGGCCATGAAAAACTGTTTTTT. This rearrangement joins TRBV4-1 to TRBJ1-4; 10 bases are a match to TRBD1. Germline CDR1 reads MGHRA; CDR2 reads YSYEKL. Trimming cost V 0 bases and J 6 bases; bases outside gene matches: 4. The CDR3 covers 16 residues.

The chain employs TRBV11-2 and TRBJ2-2; 7 bases are shared with TRBD2. This CDR3 comprises 16 residues. V dropped 5 bases and J dropped 6; count of bases not matched to a gene: 12. Germline CDR1 is SGHAT and CDR2 is FQNNGV. The CDR3 loop is CASSNLRGGPSGELFF. CDR3 bases: TGTGCCAGCAGCAACCTTAGGGGAGGGCCCTCCGGGGAGCTGTTTTTT.

This chain connects TRBV18 to TRBJ1-1; D gene uncertain. The CDR3 is 13 residues long. The germline gives CDR1 KGHSH, CDR2 LQKENI. V was trimmed by 2 bases and J by 1 base, leaving 5 bases between them. CDR3 residues: CASSPIENTEAFF. The CDR3 nucleotides read TGTGCCAGCTCACCAATTGAGAACACTGAAGCTTTCTTT.

CDR3 nucleotides: TGCGCCAGCATGTGGTCAGGGAACAATGAGCAGTTCTTC. Residues: CASMWSGNNEQFF. This rearrangement joins TRBV5-1 to TRBJ2-1; a possible D gene is TRBD1 (5 bases). Germline V gives CDR1 SGHRS, CDR2 YFSETQ. V lost 6 bases to trimming and J lost 5 bases, with 12 bases between them. This CDR3 comprises 13 residues.

The chain recombines TRBV6-5 with TRBJ2-3; D might be TRBD2 (7 bases). Trimming stripped 7 bases from V and 4 bases from J, with 15 bases between. This CDR3 spans 14 amino acids. Germline V CDR1 and CDR2: MNHEY, SVGAGI. CDR3 nucleotides: TGTGCCAGCAAGGCGGGGGCCCCTGCAGATACGCAGTATTTT. It translates to CASKAGAPADTQYF.

This chain uses TRBV19 with TRBJ2-4; D may correspond to TRBD1 or TRBD2 (5 bases each). CDR1 LNHDA and CDR2 SQIVND come from the germline V gene (reference sequence). The CDR3 has 16 residues. V was cut by 4 bases and J by 0 bases, with 13 bases left in between. The CDR3 reads CASSNSAGTAKNIQYF. The CDR3 DNA reads TGTGCCAGTAGTAACTCCGCCGGGACAGCCAAAAACATTCAGTACTTC.

This rearrangement joins TRBV9 to TRBJ2-5, with TRBD1 matching 11 bases. CDR3 length: 15 amino acids. V shed 6 bases, J shed 0 bases, and the junction held 4 bases outside the gene matches. Per the germline V gene, CDR1 is SGDLS and CDR2 is YYNGEE. The CDR3 DNA is TGTGCCAGCACCCGGGACAGGGGGTACCAAGAGACCCAGTACTTC. As protein: CASTRDRGYQETQYF.

V is TRBV10-2 and J is TRBJ1-2; 10 bases agree with TRBD1. The CDR3 sequence is 12 residues long. Germline values: CDR1 WSHSY, CDR2 SAAADI. V trimming: 0 bases; J trimming: 12 bases; junction bases outside the gene matches: 1. The CDR3 is CASSESGQGNTF. The CDR3 nucleotides are TGCGCCAGCAGTGAGTCGGGACAGGGGAACACCTTC.

The chain combines TRBV5-8 with TRBJ1-5, with D maybe TRBD1 (5 bases). Looked up from germline, CDR1 is SGHTS and CDR2 is YDEGEE. This CDR3 spans 13 amino acids. The V end lost 5 bases, the J end lost 7 bases, and 13 bases lay between the germline ends. CDR3 sequence reads: CASRVKGSQPQHF. CDR3 sequence (DNA): TGTGCCAGCAGAGTTAAGGGGAGCCAGCCCCAGCATTTT. Complete variable domain (other parts from reference TRBV5-8 and TRBJ1-5): EAGVTQSPTHLIKTRGQQATLRCSPISGHTSVYWYQQALGLGLQFLLWYDEGEERNRGNFPPRFSGRQFPNYSSELNVNALELEDSALYLCASRVKGSQPQHFGDGTRLSIL.

The rearrangement joins TRBV11-3 to TRBJ2-3, with 10 bases matching TRBD2. Looked up from germline, CDR1 is SGHNT and CDR2 is YENEEA. There are 15 residues in the CDR3. V gave up 4 bases and J gave up 6 bases; unmatched junction bases: 7. In nucleotides, the CDR3 is TGTGCCAGCAGCTGGAGCGGGAGGGAAGGGGATACGCAGTATTTT. This codes for CASSWSGREGDTQYF.

This chain connects TRBV25-1 to TRBJ2-5; TRBD1 matches at 9 bases. With V trimmed by 6 bases and J by 0 bases, 2 bases remained unmatched. The CDR3 spans 14 residues. The germline V gene encodes CDR1 MGHDK and CDR2 SYGVNS. The CDR3 spells CASRGTGHQETQYF. The CDR3 DNA reads as TGTGCCAGCAGAGGGACAGGGCACCAAGAGACCCAGTACTTC.

The rearrangement uses TRBV11-3 and TRBJ2-7; D is possibly TRBD2 (7 bases). The CDR3 is 15 amino acids. CDR1 and CDR2 (germline): SGHNT, YENEEA. Trimming pared 5 bases from V and 2 bases from J, leaving 16 bases between. CDR3 sequence: CASSAGGLVPYEQYF. The CDR3 DNA reads as TGTGCCAGCAGCGCCGGGGGGCTAGTCCCCTACGAGCAGTACTTC. The full variable domain, with the rest looked up from reference TRBV11-3 and TRBJ2-7, is EAGVVQSPRYKIIEKKQPVAFWCNPISGHNTLYWYLQNLGQGPELLIRYENEEAVDDSQLPKDRFSAERLKGVDSTLKIQPAELGDSAVYLCASSAGGLVPYEQYFGPGTRLTVT.